The clone carrying this T cell receptor (beta chain) was seen many times. Germline CDR1 SQVTM, CDR2 ANQGSEA. This CDR3 is built from 13 residues. Trimming left V 7 bases short and J 0 bases short, with 12 bases between. The entry originates in a study of early T cells in non-severe SARS-CoV-2 infection. MiXCR, applied by TCRdb to the 5' RACE reads, yields one record per CDR3 protein. The table records about 49,000 distinct CDR3 sequences, about 4.2% of them present only once. This clonotype originated in an adult who was a healthcare worker with PCR-confirmed SARS-CoV-2 infection or an uninfected control (not recorded which). The source material was whole blood. The chain couples TRBV29-1 to TRBJ1-1; D possibly corresponds to TRBD1 (6 bases). The CDR3: CSGKTGLNTEAFF. The CDR3 DNA is TGCAGCGGCAAAACAGGGTTGAACACTGAAGCTTTCTTT.